This T cell receptor (beta chain) was obtained from a study of breast tumors, draining lymph nodes, adjacent tissues. Study-wide findings and caveats: Tumor repertoires ranked between lymph nodes and nontumor tissue in diversity, with V and J gene preferences.

This clonotype has a count of ten or more. Its matching antigen is unknown. The junction had 5 bases not matched to a gene; V was cut back by 2 bases and J by 8 bases. The CDR3 runs 13 residues. CDR1 is MNHEY and CDR2 is SVGAGI in the germline V gene. Breast cancer patients provided tissue from their axillary draining lymph nodes. MiXCR, run by TCRdb on the multiplex PCR reads, gives a single entry per CDR3 protein. The sample lists 75,000 to 100,000 distinct CDR3 sequences, approximately 19% seen once, with about 2.4% in the top ten. This TCR derives from a female donor with breast cancer. Some clones in this sample may be carry-over from other donors' samples. Material: axillary lymph node tissue. The genes are TRBV6-5 and TRBJ1-2, with TRBD1 matching 7 bases. The CDR3 protein is CASSYGTVNGYTF. CDR3 sequence (DNA): TGTGCCAGCAGTTACGGGACAGTAAACGGCTACACCTTC.